The T cell receptor beta chain under discussion was sequenced for a study of shared T cell receptors in the human thymus. Germline V gene data show CDR1 as SGDLS and CDR2 as YYNGEE. The CDR3 totals 16 residues. Trimming removed 4 bases from V and 2 bases from J; junction bases left unmatched: 9. Assay used: immunoSEQ multiplex PCR; TCRdb lists only in-frame clones, some missing. The sample contains 540,000 or so clones, about 84% of which appear only once. This same sample was also taken into another study, of human thymus T cells. That study adds: Obtained as resections during corrective heart surgery, the thymus tissue was then studied. Both thymic and peripheral blood repertoires showed apparently biased V and J usage. Related research found strongly overlapping thymic repertoires in unrelated individuals.

The sample was thymocytes. The chain is built from TRBV9 and TRBJ2-1; 7 positions agree with TRBD1. This clonotype was sampled from a boy less than two years old with a congenital heart defect. The CDR3 reads CASSPRQGPPYNEQFF. CDR3 in DNA: TGTGCCAGCAGCCCCAGACAGGGTCCCCCCTACAATGAGCAGTTCTTC.